This T cell receptor (beta chain) was observed in a study of T cell repertoires in cytomegalovirus infection. Study-level background: From public TCR beta signatures came an indication of both CMV infection and matching HLA type.

Study-wide points: The ex vivo response showed dominance by HLA-C-restricted CMV-specific TCR beta clonotypes.

This clonotype was counted ten times or more. Its antigen is not identified. The CDR3 is 15 residues long. With 4 bases clipped from V and 6 bases from J, the junction kept 7 bases outside the gene matches. Germline CDR1 LNHNV, CDR2 YYDKDF (reference sequence). TCRdb re-called the reads with MiXCR, one entry per CDR3 protein. The table shows fewer than 30,000 distinct CDR3 sequences, with around 19% occurring only once. The sample consisted of CD8+ T cells from cultured PBMCs, taken from culture after CMV antigen stimulation. The TCR comes from a human donor in good health (CMV status not recorded). Some clones in this sample may be carry-over from other donors' samples. This chain joins TRBV15 and TRBJ2-3; 10 positions match TRBD2. The CDR3 region is CATSNQAGGPDTQYF. The CDR3 DNA sequence: TGTGCCACCAGCAACCAAGCGGGGGGGCCCGATACGCAGTATTTT.